Listed here are 26 T cell receptor beta chains from one sample, sequenced in a study of T-cell reconstitution after alpha-beta-depleted transplantation in children. A TCRbeta library incorporating unique molecular identifiers was prepared. TCRdb re-called the PCR reads with MiXCR, one entry per CDR3 protein. The repertoire consists of approximately 350,000 distinct CDR3 sequences, with 15% to 20% occurring once and the leading ten covering roughly 40%. The material was PBMCs, mostly from graft donor cells, obtained 360 days after TCRalphabeta/CD19-depleted stem cell transplant. The receptor source for this set is a male patient under 10 years old who had a stem cell transplant for acute lymphoblastic leukemia, so the T cells may come from the graft donor.

The V gene is TRBV4-3, the J gene TRBJ2-3; no definite D call. With 0 bases removed from V and 1 base from J, the gap between germline ends came to 11 bases. This CDR3 has 16 residues. CDR1 LGHNA and CDR2 YSLEER come from the germline V gene. The CDR3 DNA reads as TGCGCCAGCAGCCAAGATCCTCAGCGCCGCACAGATACGCAGTATTTT. It translates to CASSQDPQRRTDTQYF.

This clonotype occurred a few times. The chain employs TRBV4-3 and TRBJ2-7, with D uncertain. This CDR3 comprises 15 residues. Trimming removed 0 bases from V and 0 bases from J, with 9 bases in between. CDR1 LGHNA and CDR2 YSLEER come from the germline V gene. CDR3 loop: CASSQDRAASYEQYF. The DNA for the CDR3 is TGCGCCAGCAGCCAAGATCGGGCAGCCTCCTACGAGCAGTACTTC.

V usage is TRBV20-1 and J usage is TRBJ2-1; tentative D call: TRBD2 (6 bases). The germline V gene has CDR1 DFQATT and CDR2 SNEGSKA (reference sequence). The CDR3 is made up of 10 amino acids. V dropped 6 bases and J dropped 12 bases, with 12 bases sitting between them. The CDR3 loop reads CSAPGAGQFF. CDR3 bases: TGCAGTGCCCCAGGAGCGGGGCAGTTCTTC.

The chain is built from TRBV6-2 or TRBV6-3 and TRBJ2-3; the D gene is possibly TRBD2 (5 bases). The CDR3 loop spans 15 amino acids. Germline assignment: CDR1 MNHEY and CDR2 SVGEGT. Trimming took off 4 bases at V and 0 bases at J, with 11 bases between the two ends. The CDR3 nucleotides read TGTGCCAGCAGTTCCAGCGGAAGTAGCACAGATACGCAGTATTTT. Translating gives CASSSSGSSTDTQYF.

This rearrangement joins TRBV6-5 to TRBJ2-7; D is uncertain. Germline loops: CDR1 MNHEY, CDR2 SVGAGI. V was shortened by 4 bases and J by 0 bases, with 10 bases between the two germline ends. This CDR3 spans 14 amino acids. Written as DNA, the CDR3 is TGTGCCAGCAGTTTGGACCGCCGCTCCTACGAGCAGTACTTC. Amino acid sequence: CASSLDRRSYEQYF.

This chain joins TRBV28 and TRBJ1-6, with D hard to call. V lost 6 bases and J 8 bases, leaving 11 bases between the germline ends. Germline lookup yields CDR1 MDHEN and CDR2 SYDVKM. The CDR3 runs 13 residues. CDR3 nucleotide sequence: TGTGCCAGCAGCCCGCGTTTGGATTCACCCCTCCACTTT. It specifies CASSPRLDSPLHF.

CDR3 amino acids: CASSQGGSGRGNEQFF. For the CDR3, the DNA is TGCGCCAGCAGCCAAGGGGGTAGCGGGAGGGGAAATGAGCAGTTCTTC. V gene TRBV4-1 combines with J gene TRBJ2-1; 11 nucleotides agree with TRBD2. V gave up 1 base and J gave up 7 bases; unmatched junction bases: 6. The CDR3 loop spans 16 amino acids. Germline-derived CDR1 and CDR2 are MGHRA and YSYEKL.

This rearrangement joins TRBV20-1 to TRBJ1-2, with D possibly TRBD1 on 5 matching bases. The V end was cut by 3 bases, the J end by 7 bases, with 12 bases between. Germline assignment: CDR1 DFQATT and CDR2 SNEGSKA (reference sequence). The length of the CDR3 is 12 residues. CDR3 bases: TGCAGTGCTAGGTCCCAGGGATGTGGCTACACCTTC. Protein: CSARSQGCGYTF.

The table lists this clonotype with a few counts. The V call is TRBV7-3, the J call TRBJ2-7; TRBD1 agrees at 10 bases. This CDR3 has 13 residues. V shed 3 bases, J shed 5 bases, and the junction held 1 base outside the gene matches. Germline V CDR1 and CDR2: SGHTA, FQGTGA. The chain's CDR3 is CASSFGTGDEQYF. The CDR3 region has the DNA TGTGCCAGCAGCTTCGGGACAGGGGACGAGCAGTACTTC.

The chain employs TRBV30 and TRBJ1-4, with TRBD1 matching over 10 bases. This CDR3 contains 14 residues. Unmatched junction bases numbered 5, after V lost 2 bases and J lost 8 bases. The V gene's germline CDR1 is GTSNPN and CDR2 SVGIG (reference sequence). This chain's CDR3 is CAWSMTGGREKLFF. The CDR3 nucleotides read TGTGCCTGGAGTATGACAGGGGGCCGGGAAAAACTGTTTTTT.

This clonotype has at least ten counts. This chain uses TRBV28 with TRBJ1-3; D unclear. The CDR3 totals 15 residues. The V end was cut by 2 bases, the J end by 0 bases, with 8 bases between. CDR1 and CDR2 (germline): MDHEN, SYDVKM. CDR3 nucleotide sequence: TGTGCCAGCAGTTTAAGGAGAGTCTCTGGAAACACCATATATTTT. The encoded protein is CASSLRRVSGNTIYF.

This sequence joins TRBV15 and TRBJ1-2; no clear D. Looked up from germline, CDR1 is LNHNV and CDR2 is YYDKDF (reference sequence). The CDR3 sequence is 12 residues long. V was pared by 4 bases and J by 4 bases, with 7 bases between. CDR3 protein: CATSNEIYGYTF. The CDR3 DNA is TGTGCCACCAGCAACGAGATCTATGGCTACACCTTC.

The sample holds many counts of this clonotype. The chain couples TRBV25-1 to TRBJ2-1; D unresolved. The CDR3 contains 14 residues. V was shortened by 2 bases and J by 4 bases, with 9 bases between the two germline ends. Germline CDR1 MGHDK, CDR2 SYGVNS. The CDR3 loop is CASSEIGSYNEQFF. CDR3 sequence (DNA): TGTGCCAGCAGTGAAATCGGCTCTTACAATGAGCAGTTCTTC. The variable domain in full, completed from reference TRBV25-1 and TRBJ2-1, reads EADIYQTPRYLVIGTGKKITLECSQTMGHDKMYWYQQDPGMELHLIHYSYGVNSTEKGDLSSESTVSRIRTEHFPLTLESARPSHTSQYLCASSEIGSYNEQFFGPGTRLTVL.

This chain links TRBV29-1 with TRBJ1-1; maybe TRBD1 (5 bases). There are 13 residues in the CDR3. Germline CDR1 SQVTM, CDR2 ANQGSEA. The V gene lost 7 bases and the J gene lost 2 bases, with 14 bases spanning the gap. For the CDR3, the DNA is TGCAGCGGTCTGACAGTCCCCAACACTGAAGCTTTCTTT. Amino acid sequence: CSGLTVPNTEAFF.

This clonotype appeared many times. V gene TRBV10-3 combines with J gene TRBJ2-1; weak D call: TRBD2 (5 bases). The CDR3 consists of 15 residues. Germline V gives CDR1 ENHRY, CDR2 SYGVKD. V dropped 0 bases and J dropped 8 bases, with 14 bases sitting between them. CDR3 DNA sequence: TGTGCCATCAGTGAGTCCCCAGCCAGAGGGTATGAGCAGTTCTTC. Translation: CAISESPARGYEQFF.

The chain employs TRBV1 and TRBJ2-2; the tabulated D call, TRBD2, remains unverified against the DNA. TRBV1 is designated a pseudogene. CDR3 size: 15 residues. The CDR3 nucleotides are TGCACCAACCCTCTGCGGGAGGTGAACACCGGGGAGCTGTTTTTT. This gives the protein CTNPLREVNTGELFF.

This clonotype was picked up many times. V is TRBV20-1 and J is TRBJ2-1; the match to TRBD2 covers 14 bases. There are 13 residues in the CDR3. V shed 5 bases and J 9 bases; nucleotides not matched to a gene: 3. CDR1 and CDR2 from the germline V gene are DFQATT and SNEGSKA (reference sequence). The CDR3 sequence: CSAGLAGGSEQFF. The CDR3, as DNA: TGCAGTGCTGGACTAGCGGGAGGTAGTGAGCAGTTCTTC.

Many counts were recorded for this clonotype. The chain couples TRBV10-3 to TRBJ2-1, with D possibly TRBD2 on 5 matching bases. The V gene lost 9 bases and the J gene lost 0 bases, with 24 bases spanning the gap. The CDR3 has 18 residues. The germline V gene encodes CDR1 ENHRY and CDR2 SYGVKD. Here the CDR3 reads CAMYLIPSLASSYNEQFF. The CDR3 DNA reads TGTGCCATGTATCTGATCCCCTCGTTAGCGAGCTCCTACAATGAGCAGTTCTTC.

This chain links TRBV6-2 or TRBV6-3 with TRBJ2-7; D might be TRBD1 (6 bases). The CDR3 length is 15 residues. V was trimmed by 2 bases and J by 6 bases, leaving 17 bases between them. Germline CDR1 and CDR2: MNHEY and SVGEGT. CDR3 region: CASSYTHRAGSEQYF. For the CDR3, the DNA is TGTGCCAGCAGTTACACGCACAGGGCAGGGTCCGAGCAGTACTTC.

This clonotype was detected ten times or more. The gene calls are TRBV29-1 and TRBJ2-5, with D tentatively TRBD2 (6 bases). V was trimmed by 1 base and J by 2 bases, leaving 8 bases between them. Germline assignment: CDR1 SQVTM and CDR2 ANQGSEA. This CDR3 spans 13 amino acids. CDR3 region: CSVEGGEQETQYF. The CDR3 coding sequence is TGCAGCGTTGAAGGGGGGGAACAAGAGACCCAGTACTTC. The full variable domain, rest sourced from reference TRBV29-1 and TRBJ2-5, is SAVISQKPSRDICQRGTSLTIQCQVDSQVTMMFWYRQQPGQSLTLIATANQGSEATYESGFVIDKFPISRPNLTFSTLTVSNMSPEDSSIYLCSVEGGEQETQYFGPGTRLLVL.

This clonotype was seen only a few times. CDR3 in DNA: TGTGCCAGCAGCCTGGACTCGAGCTCTGGAAACACCATATATTTT. This encodes CASSLDSSSGNTIYF. This chain connects TRBV3-1 to TRBJ1-3; D uncertain. V was cut by 4 bases and J by 0 bases, with 10 bases left in between. The CDR3 sequence is 15 residues long. The V gene's germline CDR1 is LGHDT and CDR2 YNNKEL (reference sequence).

This clonotype was seen many times. The chain is built from TRBV7-8 and TRBJ2-1, with TRBD1 matching 9 bases. J lost 4 bases, V lost 7 bases, and 14 bases had no gene match. Germline-derived CDR1 and CDR2 are SGHVS and FQNEAQ. The CDR3 is 17 amino acids. This CDR3 is CASTLLGGQGRYNEQFF. CDR3 DNA sequence: TGTGCCAGCACCCTCCTTGGGGGACAGGGCCGATACAATGAGCAGTTCTTC.

This clonotype showed up just a few times. The rearrangement links TRBV4-1 to TRBJ1-4; no clear D gene. The ends were cut back, 1 base at V and 0 bases at J, with 15 bases in the middle. This CDR3 is 18 amino acids long. Germline V lookup: CDR1 MGHRA, CDR2 YSYEKL. CDR3 sequence: CASSQVGRSRATNEKLFF. CDR3 DNA: TGCGCCAGCAGCCAAGTAGGTCGGAGCAGAGCAACTAATGAAAAACTGTTTTTT.

This clonotype was picked up a small number of times. Written as DNA, the CDR3 is TGTGCCAGCAGTCCCACCCGGAGGGACACTGAAGCTTTCTTT. Translation gives CASSPTRRDTEAFF. The chain employs TRBV12-3 or TRBV12-4 and TRBJ1-1, with D uncertain. The CDR3 is 14 residues long. Trimming stripped 5 bases from V and 3 bases from J, with 13 bases between.

This clonotype was seen many times. The genes are TRBV12-3 or TRBV12-4 and TRBJ2-5, with unresolved D. Trimming removed 3 bases at V and 1 base at J, with 6 bases between. This CDR3 has 13 residues. The CDR3 DNA reads TGTGCCAGCAGTTTCGGGTTCCAAGAGACCCAGTACTTC. It is translated as CASSFGFQETQYF.

CDR3 in amino acids: CASSYSGQGSYEQYF. The CDR3 DNA is TGTGCCAGCAGTTACTCAGGTCAGGGTTCCTACGAGCAGTACTTC. This chain links TRBV6-5 with TRBJ2-7; D possibly corresponds to TRBD1 (5 bases). The germline V gene encodes CDR1 MNHEY and CDR2 SVGAGI. This CDR3 has 15 amino acids. Trimming left V 0 bases short and J 1 base short, with 10 bases between.